This is a list of T cell receptor beta chains from one sample in a study of cytomegalovirus exposure and HLA in healthy donors. The assay was immunoSEQ multiplex PCR, and TCRdb's table has in-frame clones only and misses some. This sample yields under 150,000 clones, of which 88% are seen a single time; about 6.3% belongs to the top ten. Source material: PBMCs. Source of these receptors: a woman in her late teens or twenties in good health and CMV-seropositive. Each CDR3 is given with its conserved first and last residue.

CDR3 length: 15; V gene: TRBV6-5; CDR3 protein: CASSYWGTGSNEQYF
CDR3 length: 14; V gene: TRBV28; CDR3 protein: CASSLAGIRNTIYF
CDR3 length: 15; V gene: TRBV12-5; CDR3 protein: CASGLARDRGEPQHF
CDR3 length: 13; V gene: TRBV29-1; CDR3 protein: CSVGTGGLGEQYF
CDR3 length: 15; V gene: TRBV5-4; CDR3 protein: CASSLVDSLGGEQFF
CDR3 length: 19; V gene: TRBV4-2; CDR3 protein: CASSPQPWASPSPANEQFF
CDR3 length: 16; V gene: TRBV5-1; CDR3 protein: CASSLERGHSSYEQYF
CDR3 length: 12; V gene: TRBV7-2; CDR3 protein: CASSSGGVKLFF
CDR3 length: 11; V gene: TRBV5-6; CDR3 protein: CASSRGNEQFF
CDR3 length: 17; V gene: TRBV5-1; CDR3 protein: CASSLAASGGVYNEQFF
CDR3 length: 14; V gene: TRBV7-8; CDR3 protein: CASSLTGSPYEQYF
CDR3 length: 16; V gene: TRBV4-1; CDR3 protein: CASSQVLAGLYNEQFF
CDR3 length: 15; V gene: TRBV18; CDR3 protein: CASSPGQGGNTEAFF
CDR3 length: 16; V gene: TRBV5-6; CDR3 protein: CASSSGTGGSNQPQHF
CDR3 length: 14; V gene: TRBV4-1; CDR3 protein: CASSPSGGRTEAFF
CDR3 length: 12; V gene: TRBV23-1; CDR3 protein: CASTLVGGEQYF
CDR3 length: 14; V gene: TRBV2; CDR3 protein: CASRPGLDIYEQYF
CDR3 length: 20; V gene: TRBV11-3; CDR3 protein: CASNPPEPGQGSVSNQPQHF
CDR3 length: 18; V gene: TRBV19; CDR3 protein: CASTPSARRDRINEKLFF
CDR3 length: 15; V gene: TRBV11-3; CDR3 protein: CASSTSGGGYNEQFF
CDR3 length: 13; V gene: TRBV6-1; CDR3 protein: CASSRTGNSGYTF
CDR3 length: 13; V gene: TRBV6-1; CDR3 protein: CASSPPSVTEAFF
CDR3 length: 15; V gene: TRBV9; CDR3 protein: CASSVDRTLNSPLHF
CDR3 length: 15; V gene: TRBV5-1; CDR3 protein: CASTRTSVPNTEAFF
CDR3 length: 14; V gene: TRBV2; CDR3 protein: CASSEQGADYGYTF
CDR3 length: 14; V gene: TRBV5-4; CDR3 protein: CASSLRQGNYGYTF
CDR3 length: 15; V gene: TRBV28; CDR3 protein: CASSLITGGNYGYTF
CDR3 length: 12; V gene: TRBV10-2; CDR3 protein: CASRTDSYGYTF
CDR3 length: 14; V gene: TRBV5-1; CDR3 protein: CASSQGGFNTEAFF
CDR3 length: 13; V gene: TRBV19; CDR3 protein: CATARGAGTEAFF
CDR3 length: 14; V gene: TRBV4-1; CDR3 protein: CASSQEQGPGELFF
CDR3 length: 14; V gene: TRBV16; CDR3 protein: CASSQQNSNQPQHF
CDR3 length: 13; V gene: TRBV27; CDR3 protein: CASSFRGQETQYF
CDR3 length: 14; V gene: TRBV11-2; CDR3 protein: CAIPTGPVNSPLHF
CDR3 length: 14; V gene: TRBV11-2; CDR3 protein: CASSRGQYNSPLHF
CDR3 length: 15; V gene: TRBV4-1; CDR3 protein: CASSQVQGSYYGYTF
CDR3 length: 16; V gene: TRBV10-2; CDR3 protein: CASSRTSGYPTGELFF
CDR3 length: 13; V gene: TRBV7-2; CDR3 protein: CASRQLRNTEAFF
CDR3 length: 16; V gene: TRBV4-1; CDR3 protein: CASSQTTSGAYNEQFF
CDR3 length: 16; V gene: TRBV5-1; CDR3 protein: CASRLGQAATNEKLFF
CDR3 length: 15; V gene: TRBV6-1; CDR3 protein: CASSALLSLDSPLHF
CDR3 length: 15; V gene: TRBV6-4; CDR3 protein: CASTRTSGATGELFF
CDR3 length: 17; V gene: TRBV4-1; CDR3 protein: CASSQEVLGNPAGGYTF
CDR3 length: 14; V gene: TRBV5-1; CDR3 protein: CASSRGQENSPLHF
CDR3 length: 12; V gene: TRBV25-1; CDR3 protein: CASREGSSGYTF
CDR3 length: 14; V gene: TRBV2; CDR3 protein: CASSGGLVGDTQYF
CDR3 length: 14; V gene: TRBV2; CDR3 protein: CASNQGSNTGELFF
CDR3 length: 15; V gene: TRBV2; CDR3 protein: CASRDPGLFNQPQHF